This TCR beta chain was obtained from a study of regulatory T cells in long-lasting Graves disease. Study-wide results and limits: Persistent disease was characterized by preferential usage of TRBV28, TRBJ1-2 and TRBJ2-5.

The time point denotes: newly diagnosed GD, antithyroid drugs for less than 3 months. Isolated PBMC RNA provided the starting material for the TCR library. HTBI primers from iRepertoire and Arm-PCR of CDR3 regions yielded the TCR beta libraries. TCRdb redid the calling of the multiplex PCR reads with MiXCR, one entry per CDR3 protein. The sample shows more than 300,000 distinct CDR3 sequences, roughly a sixth of them seen only once. Of note for this clonotype: The antigen is not known.

V lost 3 bases to trimming and J lost 0 bases, with 11 bases between them. The CDR3 has 15 amino acids. CDR1 and CDR2 from the germline V gene are SGHNT and YENEEA. The chain has TRBV11-3 and TRBJ1-1; D perhaps matches TRBD1 (5 bases). The input for sequencing was peripheral blood mononuclear cells (PBMCs), taken at new diagnosis, from a patient treated with antithyroid drugs. This clonotype was sampled from a female donor with Graves disease. CDR3 in DNA: TGTGCCAGCAGCTTGGGACTGCCCATGAACACTGAAGCTTTCTTT. As protein: CASSLGLPMNTEAFF.